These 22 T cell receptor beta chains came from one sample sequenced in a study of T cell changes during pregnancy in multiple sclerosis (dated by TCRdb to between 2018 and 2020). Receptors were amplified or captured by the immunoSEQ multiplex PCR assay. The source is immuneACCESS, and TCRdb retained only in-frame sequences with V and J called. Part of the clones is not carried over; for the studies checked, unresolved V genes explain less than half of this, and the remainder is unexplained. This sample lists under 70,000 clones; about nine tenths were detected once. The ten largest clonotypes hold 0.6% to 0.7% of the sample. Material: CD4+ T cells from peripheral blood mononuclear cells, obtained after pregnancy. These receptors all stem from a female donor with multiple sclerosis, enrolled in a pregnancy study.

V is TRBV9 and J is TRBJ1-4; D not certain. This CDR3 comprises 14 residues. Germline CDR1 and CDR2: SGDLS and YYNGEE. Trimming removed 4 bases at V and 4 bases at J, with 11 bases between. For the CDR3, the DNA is TGTGCCAGCAGCTACTCTTTTGGTAATGAAAAACTGTTTTTT. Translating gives CASSYSFGNEKLFF.

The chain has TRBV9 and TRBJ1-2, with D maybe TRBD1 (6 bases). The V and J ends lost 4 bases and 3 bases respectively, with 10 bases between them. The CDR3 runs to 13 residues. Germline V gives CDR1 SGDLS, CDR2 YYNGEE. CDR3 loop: CASSLQGDYGYTF. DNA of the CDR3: TGTGCCAGCAGCTTACAGGGAGACTATGGCTACACCTTC. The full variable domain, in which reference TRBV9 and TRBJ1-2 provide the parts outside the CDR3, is DSGVTQTPKHLITATGQRVTLRCSPRSGDLSVYWYQQSLDQGLQFLIQYYNGEERAKGNILERFSAQQFPDLHSELNLSSLELGDSALYFCASSLQGDYGYTFGSGTRLTVV.

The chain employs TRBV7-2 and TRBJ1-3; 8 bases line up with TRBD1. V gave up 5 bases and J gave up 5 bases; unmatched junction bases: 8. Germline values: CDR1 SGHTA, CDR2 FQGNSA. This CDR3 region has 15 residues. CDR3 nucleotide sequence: TGTGCCAGCAGCGGGCAGGGGGCCGGTAGAAACACCATATATTTT. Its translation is CASSGQGAGRNTIYF.

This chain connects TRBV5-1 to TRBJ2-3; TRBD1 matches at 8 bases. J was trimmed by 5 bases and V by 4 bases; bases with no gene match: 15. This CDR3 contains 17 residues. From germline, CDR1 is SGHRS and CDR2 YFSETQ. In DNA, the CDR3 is TGCGCCAGCAGCCCGGCCCGTACAGGGGGGCCAGGAGATACGCAGTATTTT. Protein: CASSPARTGGPGDTQYF.

CDR3 coding DNA: TGTGCCAGCAGCTTAAGGGGGGGGCAGGGGGCAAGAGGGGAGAAGAGGGAGCAGTACTTC. Translated, it gives CASSLRGGQGARGEKREQYF. This chain links TRBV7-3 with TRBJ2-7; D might be TRBD1 (8 bases). V was cut by 1 base and J by 7 bases, with 32 bases left in between. Per germline, CDR1 SGHTA and CDR2 FQGTGA. There are 20 residues in the CDR3.

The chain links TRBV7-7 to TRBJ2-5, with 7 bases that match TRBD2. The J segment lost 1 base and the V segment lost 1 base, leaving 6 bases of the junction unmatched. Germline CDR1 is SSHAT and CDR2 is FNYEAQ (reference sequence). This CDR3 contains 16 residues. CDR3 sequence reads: CASSLGWGGSQETQYF. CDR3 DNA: TGTGCCAGCAGCTTAGGGTGGGGGGGGTCCCAAGAGACCCAGTACTTC. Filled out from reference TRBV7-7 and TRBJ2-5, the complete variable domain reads GAGVSQSPRYKVTKRGQDVTLRCDPISSHATLYWYQQALGQGPEFLTYFNYEAQPDKSGLPSDRFSAERPEGSISTLTIQRTEQRDSAMYRCASSLGWGGSQETQYFGPGTRLLVL.

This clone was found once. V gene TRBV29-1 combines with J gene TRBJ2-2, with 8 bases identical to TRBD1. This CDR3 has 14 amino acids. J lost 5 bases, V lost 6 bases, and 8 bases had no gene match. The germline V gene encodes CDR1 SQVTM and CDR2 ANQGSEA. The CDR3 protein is CSVLRDRLTGELFF. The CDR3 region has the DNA TGCAGCGTGCTCCGGGACAGGCTAACCGGGGAGCTGTTTTTT.

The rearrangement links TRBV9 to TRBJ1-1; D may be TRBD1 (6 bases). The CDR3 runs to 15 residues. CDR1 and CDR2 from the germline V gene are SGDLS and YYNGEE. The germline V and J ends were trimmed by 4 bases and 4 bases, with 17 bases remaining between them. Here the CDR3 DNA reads TGTGCCAGCAGCAAGCTGATGGGGGCGGGCACTGAAGCTTTCTTT. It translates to CASSKLMGAGTEAFF.

This CDR3 is CASSQLLDTEAFF. CDR3 bases: TGTGCCAGCTCGCAACTACTTGACACTGAAGCTTTCTTT. The chain uses TRBV18 and TRBJ1-1; D uncertain. Trimming stripped 6 bases from V and 3 bases from J, with 11 bases between. Germline V gene sequence: CDR1 KGHSH, CDR2 LQKENI. The CDR3 length is 13 residues.

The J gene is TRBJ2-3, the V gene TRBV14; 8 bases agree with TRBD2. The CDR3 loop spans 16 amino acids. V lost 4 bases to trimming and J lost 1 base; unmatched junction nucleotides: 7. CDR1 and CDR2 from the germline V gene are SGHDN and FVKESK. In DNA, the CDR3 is TGTGCCAGCAGCCCCGGACTAGCATCACGCACAGATACGCAGTATTTT. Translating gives CASSPGLASRTDTQYF. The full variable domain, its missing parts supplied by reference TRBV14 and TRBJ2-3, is EAGVTQFPSHSVIEKGQTVTLRCDPISGHDNLYWYRRVMGKEIKFLLHFVKESKQDESGMPNNRFLAERTGGTYSTLKVQPAELEDSGVYFCASSPGLASRTDTQYFGPGTRLTVL.

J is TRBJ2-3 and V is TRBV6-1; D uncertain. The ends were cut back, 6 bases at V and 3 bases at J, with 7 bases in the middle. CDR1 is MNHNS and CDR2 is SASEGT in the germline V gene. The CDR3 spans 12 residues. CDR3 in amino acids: CASSLGTDTQYF. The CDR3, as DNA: TGTGCCAGCAGCCTAGGAACAGATACGCAGTATTTT.

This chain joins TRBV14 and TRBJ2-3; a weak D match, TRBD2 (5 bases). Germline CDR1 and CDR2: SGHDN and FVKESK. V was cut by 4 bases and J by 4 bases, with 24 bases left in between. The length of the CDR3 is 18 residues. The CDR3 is CASSPKEGFLRRSDTQYF. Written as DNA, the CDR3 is TGTGCCAGCAGCCCGAAGGAAGGTTTTCTGAGGAGGTCAGATACGCAGTATTTT.

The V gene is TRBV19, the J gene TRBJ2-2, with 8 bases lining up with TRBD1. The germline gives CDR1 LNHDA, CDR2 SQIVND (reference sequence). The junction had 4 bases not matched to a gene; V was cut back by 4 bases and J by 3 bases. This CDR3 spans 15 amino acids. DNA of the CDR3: TGTGCCAGTAGTAACGGACAGGGAGACACCGGGGAGCTGTTTTTT. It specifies CASSNGQGDTGELFF.

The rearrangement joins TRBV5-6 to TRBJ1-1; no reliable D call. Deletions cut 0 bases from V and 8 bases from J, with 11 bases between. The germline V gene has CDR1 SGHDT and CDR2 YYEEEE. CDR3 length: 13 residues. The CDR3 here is CASSLGGFDEAFF. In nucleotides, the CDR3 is TGTGCCAGCAGCTTGGGAGGGTTCGACGAAGCTTTCTTT.

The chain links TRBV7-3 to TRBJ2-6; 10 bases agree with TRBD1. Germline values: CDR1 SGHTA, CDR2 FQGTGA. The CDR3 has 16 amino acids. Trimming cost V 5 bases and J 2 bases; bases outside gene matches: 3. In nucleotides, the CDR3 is TGTGCCAGCAGCCAGACAGGGGGCACTGGGGCCAACGTCCTGACTTTC. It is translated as CASSQTGGTGANVLTF.

CDR3 region: CASSLLAGTGDTQYF. CDR3 DNA sequence: TGTGCCAGCAGCTTACTAGCGGGGACGGGGGATACGCAGTATTTT. This chain connects TRBV7-3 to TRBJ2-3; 9 bases agree with TRBD2. The V segment lost 2 bases and the J segment 6 bases; nucleotides outside the gene matches: 6. Per the germline V gene, CDR1 is SGHTA and CDR2 is FQGTGA. The CDR3 runs 15 residues.

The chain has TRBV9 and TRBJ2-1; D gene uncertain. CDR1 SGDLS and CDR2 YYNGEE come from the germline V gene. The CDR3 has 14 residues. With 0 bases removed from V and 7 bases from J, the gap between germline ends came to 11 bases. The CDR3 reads CASSVALAQNEQFF. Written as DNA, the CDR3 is TGTGCCAGCAGCGTAGCTTTGGCTCAGAATGAGCAGTTCTTC. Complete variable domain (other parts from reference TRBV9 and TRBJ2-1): DSGVTQTPKHLITATGQRVTLRCSPRSGDLSVYWYQQSLDQGLQFLIQYYNGEERAKGNILERFSAQQFPDLHSELNLSSLELGDSALYFCASSVALAQNEQFFGPGTRLTVL.

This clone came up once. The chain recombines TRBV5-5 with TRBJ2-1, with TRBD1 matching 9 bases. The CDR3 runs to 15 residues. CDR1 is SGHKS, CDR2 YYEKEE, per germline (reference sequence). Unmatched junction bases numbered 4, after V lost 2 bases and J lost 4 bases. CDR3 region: CASSFWDREYNEQFF. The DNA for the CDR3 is TGTGCCAGCAGCTTTTGGGACAGGGAATACAATGAGCAGTTCTTC.

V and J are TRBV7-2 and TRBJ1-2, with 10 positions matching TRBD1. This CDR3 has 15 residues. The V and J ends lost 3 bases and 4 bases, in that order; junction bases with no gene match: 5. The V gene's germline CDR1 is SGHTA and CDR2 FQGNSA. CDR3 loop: CASSLWGQGSYGYTF. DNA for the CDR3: TGTGCCAGCAGCTTGTGGGGACAGGGGTCCTATGGCTACACCTTC.

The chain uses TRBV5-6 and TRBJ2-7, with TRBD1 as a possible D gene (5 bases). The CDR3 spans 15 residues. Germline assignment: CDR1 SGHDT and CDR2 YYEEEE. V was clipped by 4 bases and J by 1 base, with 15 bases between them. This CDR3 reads CASSRRQRISYEQYF. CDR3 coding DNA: TGTGCCAGCAGCCGCCGACAGAGGATTTCCTACGAGCAGTACTTC.

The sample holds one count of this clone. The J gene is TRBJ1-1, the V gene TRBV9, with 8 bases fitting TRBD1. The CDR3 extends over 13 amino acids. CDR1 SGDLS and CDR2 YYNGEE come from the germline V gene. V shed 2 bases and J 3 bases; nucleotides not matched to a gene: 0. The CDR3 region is CASSVRGHTEAFF. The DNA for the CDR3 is TGTGCCAGCAGCGTCAGGGGGCACACTGAAGCTTTCTTT. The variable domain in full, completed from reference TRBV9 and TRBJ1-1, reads DSGVTQTPKHLITATGQRVTLRCSPRSGDLSVYWYQQSLDQGLQFLIQYYNGEERAKGNILERFSAQQFPDLHSELNLSSLELGDSALYFCASSVRGHTEAFFGQGTRLTVV.

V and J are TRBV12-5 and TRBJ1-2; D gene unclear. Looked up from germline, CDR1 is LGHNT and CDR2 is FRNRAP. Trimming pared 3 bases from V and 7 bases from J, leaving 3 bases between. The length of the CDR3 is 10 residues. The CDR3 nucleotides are TGTGCTAGTGGTTTCTTTGGCTACACCTTC. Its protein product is CASGFFGYTF.